The T cell receptor beta chain under discussion was sequenced for a study of T-cell memory formation after mild COVID-19. One entry per CDR3 protein results from TCRdb running MiXCR on the 5' RACE reads. The sample lists approximately 240,000 distinct CDR3 sequences, roughly 15% occurring once. Germline lookup yields CDR1 LNHDA and CDR2 SQIVND (reference sequence). CDR3 length: 14 amino acids. The ends were cut back, 3 bases at V and 1 base at J, with 9 bases in the middle. This clonotype has just a few counts. The genes are TRBV19 and TRBJ2-5; no firm D call. The sequenced sample consisted of PBMCs or a T cell subset sorted from them (not recorded which). This receptor was taken from a man aged 18 to 30 who had mild COVID-19 (a few samples of this study predate the infection). Cell type and time point are not known. The CDR3: CASSIRALQETQYF. CDR3 bases: TGTGCCAGTAGTATTAGGGCCCTCCAAGAGACCCAGTACTTC.